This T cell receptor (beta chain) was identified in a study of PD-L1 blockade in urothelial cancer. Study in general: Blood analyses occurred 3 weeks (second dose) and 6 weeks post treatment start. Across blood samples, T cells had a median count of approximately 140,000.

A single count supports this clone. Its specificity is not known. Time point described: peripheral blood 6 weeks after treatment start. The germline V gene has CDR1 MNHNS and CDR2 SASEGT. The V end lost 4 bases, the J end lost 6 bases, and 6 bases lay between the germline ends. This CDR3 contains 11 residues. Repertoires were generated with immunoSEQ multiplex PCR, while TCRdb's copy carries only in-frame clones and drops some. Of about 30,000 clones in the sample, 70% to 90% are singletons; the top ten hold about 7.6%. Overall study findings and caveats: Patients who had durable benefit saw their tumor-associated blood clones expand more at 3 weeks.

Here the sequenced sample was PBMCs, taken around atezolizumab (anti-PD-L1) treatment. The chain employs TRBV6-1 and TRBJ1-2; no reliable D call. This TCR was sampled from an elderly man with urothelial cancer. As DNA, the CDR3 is TGTGCCAGCAGTGTAGTGGATGGCTACACCTTC. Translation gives CASSVVDGYTF.